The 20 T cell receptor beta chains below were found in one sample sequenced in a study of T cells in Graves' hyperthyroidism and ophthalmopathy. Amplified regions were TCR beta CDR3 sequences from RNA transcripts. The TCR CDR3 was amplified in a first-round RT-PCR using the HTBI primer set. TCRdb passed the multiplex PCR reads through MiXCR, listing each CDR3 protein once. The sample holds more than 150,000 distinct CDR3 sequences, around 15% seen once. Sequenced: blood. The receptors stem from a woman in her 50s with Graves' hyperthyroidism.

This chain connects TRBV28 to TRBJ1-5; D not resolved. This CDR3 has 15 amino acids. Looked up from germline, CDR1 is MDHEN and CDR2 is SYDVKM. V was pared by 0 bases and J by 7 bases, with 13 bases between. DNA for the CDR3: TGTGCCAGCAGTTTATGGTATAGCCTGGGGCAGCCCCAGCATTTT. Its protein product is CASSLWYSLGQPQHF.

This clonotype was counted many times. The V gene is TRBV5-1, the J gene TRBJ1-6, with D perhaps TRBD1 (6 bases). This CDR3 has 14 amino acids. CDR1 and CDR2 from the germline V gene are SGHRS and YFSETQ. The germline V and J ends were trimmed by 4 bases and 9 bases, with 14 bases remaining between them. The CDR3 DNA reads TGCGCCAGCAGCCCAATGGGGGGCGGTTCACCCCTCCACTTT. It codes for CASSPMGGGSPLHF.

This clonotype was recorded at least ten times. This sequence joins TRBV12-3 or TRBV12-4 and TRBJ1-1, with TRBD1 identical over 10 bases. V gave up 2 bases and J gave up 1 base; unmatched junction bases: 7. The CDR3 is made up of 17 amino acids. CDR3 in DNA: TGTGCCAGCAGTTTATGGGGACAGGGGTCAAGGAACACTGAAGCTTTCTTT. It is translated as CASSLWGQGSRNTEAFF.

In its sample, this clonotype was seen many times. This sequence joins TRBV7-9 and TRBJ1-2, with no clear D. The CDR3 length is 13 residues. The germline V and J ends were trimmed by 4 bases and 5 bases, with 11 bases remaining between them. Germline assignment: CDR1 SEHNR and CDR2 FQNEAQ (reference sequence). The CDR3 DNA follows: TGTGCCAGCAGCTCCCACGCCACGTATGGCTACACCTTC. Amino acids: CASSSHATYGYTF.

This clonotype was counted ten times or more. CDR3 amino acids: CASSVTGFGEKLFF. The CDR3 DNA reads TGTGCCAGCAGCGTAACAGGGTTTGGGGAAAAACTGTTTTTT. The rearrangement links TRBV7-9 to TRBJ1-4; D perhaps matches TRBD1 (6 bases). Germline V gene sequence: CDR1 SEHNR, CDR2 FQNEAQ (reference sequence). The CDR3 runs to 14 residues. The V and J ends lost 5 bases and 8 bases respectively, with 15 bases between them. Full variable domain (remainder filled in from reference TRBV7-9 and TRBJ1-4): DTGVSQNPRHKITKRGQNVTFRCDPISEHNRLYWYRQTLGQGPEFLTYFQNEAQLEKSRLLSDRFSAERPKGSFSTLEIQRTEQGDSAMYLCASSVTGFGEKLFFGSGTQLSVL.

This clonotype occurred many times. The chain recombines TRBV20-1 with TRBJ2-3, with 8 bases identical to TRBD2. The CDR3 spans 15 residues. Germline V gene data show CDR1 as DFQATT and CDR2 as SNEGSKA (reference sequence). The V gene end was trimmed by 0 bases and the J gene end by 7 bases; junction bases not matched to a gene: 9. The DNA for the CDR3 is TGCAGTGCTAGAGATTGGCGGGGGGATACGTATACGCAGTATTTT. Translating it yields CSARDWRGDTYTQYF.

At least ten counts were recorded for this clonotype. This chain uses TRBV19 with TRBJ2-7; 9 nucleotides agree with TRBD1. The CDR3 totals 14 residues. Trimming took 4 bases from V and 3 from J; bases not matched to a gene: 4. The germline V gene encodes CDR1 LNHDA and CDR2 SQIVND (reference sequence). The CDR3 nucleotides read TGTGCCAGTAGTAGGGGACAGGGAAACTACGAGCAGTACTTC. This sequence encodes CASSRGQGNYEQYF.

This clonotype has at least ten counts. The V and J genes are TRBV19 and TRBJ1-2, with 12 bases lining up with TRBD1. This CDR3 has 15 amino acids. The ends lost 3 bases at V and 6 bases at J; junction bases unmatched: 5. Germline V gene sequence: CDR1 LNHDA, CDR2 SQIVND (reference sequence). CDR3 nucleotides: TGTGCCAGTAGTATCCCGGGACAGGGGGCGGATGGCTACACCTTC. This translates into CASSIPGQGADGYTF.

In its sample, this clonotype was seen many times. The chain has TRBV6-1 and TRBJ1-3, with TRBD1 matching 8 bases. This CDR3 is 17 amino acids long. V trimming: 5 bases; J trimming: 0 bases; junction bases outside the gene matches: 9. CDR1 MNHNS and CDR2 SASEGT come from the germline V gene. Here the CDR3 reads CASSSPGQANSGNTIYF. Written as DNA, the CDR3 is TGTGCCAGCAGTTCACCGGGACAGGCGAACTCTGGAAACACCATATATTTT.

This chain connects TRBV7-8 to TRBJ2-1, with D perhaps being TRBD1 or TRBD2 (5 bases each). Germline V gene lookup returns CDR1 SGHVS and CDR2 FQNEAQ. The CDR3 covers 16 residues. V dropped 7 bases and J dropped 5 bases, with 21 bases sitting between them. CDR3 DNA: TGTGCCAGCAACGGCCGGGGCAAGCGCACAGACAATGAGCAGTTCTTC. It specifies CASNGRGKRTDNEQFF.

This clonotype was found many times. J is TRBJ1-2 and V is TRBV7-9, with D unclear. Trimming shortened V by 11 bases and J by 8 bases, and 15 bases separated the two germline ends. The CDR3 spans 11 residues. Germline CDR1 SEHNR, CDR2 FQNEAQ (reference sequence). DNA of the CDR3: TGTGCCGGGTCCCGAACGGAAGGCTACACCTTC. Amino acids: CAGSRTEGYTF.

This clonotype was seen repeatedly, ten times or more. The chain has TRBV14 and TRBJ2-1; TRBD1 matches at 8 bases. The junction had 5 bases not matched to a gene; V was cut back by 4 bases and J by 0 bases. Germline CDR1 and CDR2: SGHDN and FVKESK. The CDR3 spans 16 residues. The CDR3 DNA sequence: TGTGCCAGCAGCCTGGACAGGGTTGGCTCCTACAATGAGCAGTTCTTC. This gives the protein CASSLDRVGSYNEQFF.

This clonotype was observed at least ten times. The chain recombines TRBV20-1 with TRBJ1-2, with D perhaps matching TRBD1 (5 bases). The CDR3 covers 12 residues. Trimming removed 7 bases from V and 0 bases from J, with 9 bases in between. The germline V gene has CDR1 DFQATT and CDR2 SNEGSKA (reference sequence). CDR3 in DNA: TGCAGTGGGGGACTGACTAACTATGGCTACACCTTC. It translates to CSGGLTNYGYTF.

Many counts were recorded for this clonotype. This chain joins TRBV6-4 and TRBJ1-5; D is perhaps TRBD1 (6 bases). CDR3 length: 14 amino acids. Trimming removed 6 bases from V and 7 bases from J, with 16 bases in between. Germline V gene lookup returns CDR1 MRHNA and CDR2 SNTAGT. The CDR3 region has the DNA TGTGCCAGCAGCCGGGGGGCAGGGGAGCAGCCCCAGCATTTT. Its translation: CASSRGAGEQPQHF.

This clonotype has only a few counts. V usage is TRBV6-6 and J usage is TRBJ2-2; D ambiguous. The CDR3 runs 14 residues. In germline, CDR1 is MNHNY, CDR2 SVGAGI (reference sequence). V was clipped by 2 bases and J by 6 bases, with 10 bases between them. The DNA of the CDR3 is TGTGCCAGCAGTTACCCATCACGGGCCGGGGAGCTGTTTTTT. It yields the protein CASSYPSRAGELFF.

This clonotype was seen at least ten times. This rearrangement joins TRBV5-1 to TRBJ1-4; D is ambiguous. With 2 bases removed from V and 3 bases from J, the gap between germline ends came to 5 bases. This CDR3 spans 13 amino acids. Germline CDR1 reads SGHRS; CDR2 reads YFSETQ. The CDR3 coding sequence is TGCGCCAGCAGCTTCAGTCCTAATGAAAAACTGTTTTTT. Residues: CASSFSPNEKLFF.

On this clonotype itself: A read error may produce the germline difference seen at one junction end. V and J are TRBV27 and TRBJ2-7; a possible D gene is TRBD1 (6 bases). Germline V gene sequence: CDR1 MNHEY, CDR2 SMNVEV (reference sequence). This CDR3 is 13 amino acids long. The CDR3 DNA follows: TGTGCCAGCAGTTTAGGCAGGGGCTACGAGCAGTGCTTC. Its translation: CASSLGRGYEQCF.

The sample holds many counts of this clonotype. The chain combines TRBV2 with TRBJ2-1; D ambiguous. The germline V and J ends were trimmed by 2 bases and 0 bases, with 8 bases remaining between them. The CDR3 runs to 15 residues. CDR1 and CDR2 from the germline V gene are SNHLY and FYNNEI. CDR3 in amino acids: CASSEPTSSYNEQFF. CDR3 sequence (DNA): TGTGCCAGCAGTGAACCCACCAGCTCCTACAATGAGCAGTTCTTC.

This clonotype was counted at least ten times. CDR3 bases: TGTGCCAGCACCTCGGACAGGCGGGCTGAAGCTTTCTTT. This sequence encodes CASTSDRRAEAFF. The rearrangement uses TRBV12-3 or TRBV12-4 and TRBJ1-1; the match to TRBD1 covers 7 bases. This CDR3 has 13 residues. V dropped 7 bases and J dropped 6; count of bases not matched to a gene: 8.

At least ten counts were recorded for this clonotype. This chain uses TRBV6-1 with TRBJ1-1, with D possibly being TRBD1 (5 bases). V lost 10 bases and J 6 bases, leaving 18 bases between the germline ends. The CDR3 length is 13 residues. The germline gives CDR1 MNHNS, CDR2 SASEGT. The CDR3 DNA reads TGTGCCATCTCAACGGGCAGGGTCGCTGAAGCTTTCTTT. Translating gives CAISTGRVAEAFF.